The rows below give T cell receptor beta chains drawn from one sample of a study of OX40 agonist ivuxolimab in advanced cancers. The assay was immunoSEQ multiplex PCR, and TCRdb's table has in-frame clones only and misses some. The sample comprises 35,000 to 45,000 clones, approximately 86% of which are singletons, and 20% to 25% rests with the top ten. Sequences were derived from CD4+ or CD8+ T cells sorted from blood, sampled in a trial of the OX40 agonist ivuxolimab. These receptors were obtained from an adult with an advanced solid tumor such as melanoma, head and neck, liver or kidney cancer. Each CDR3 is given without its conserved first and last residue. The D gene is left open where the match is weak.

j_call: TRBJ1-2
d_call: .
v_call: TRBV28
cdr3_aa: ASSPRGQANYGYT

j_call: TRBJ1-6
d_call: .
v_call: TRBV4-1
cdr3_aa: ASSQEGKSPLH

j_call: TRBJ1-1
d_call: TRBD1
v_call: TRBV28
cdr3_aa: ASSPRTGGDTEAF

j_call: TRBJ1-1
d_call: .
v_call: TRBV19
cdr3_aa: ASSIGDWAF

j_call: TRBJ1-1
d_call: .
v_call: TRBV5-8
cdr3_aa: ASSPGAMNTEAF

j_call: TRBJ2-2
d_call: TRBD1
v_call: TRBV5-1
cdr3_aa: ASGFPRDSNTGELF

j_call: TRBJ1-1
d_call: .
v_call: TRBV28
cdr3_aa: ASSSDVEAF

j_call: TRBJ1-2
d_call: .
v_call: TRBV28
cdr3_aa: ASSLVLRSYGYT

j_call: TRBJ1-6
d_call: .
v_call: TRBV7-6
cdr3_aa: ASSLAARGDSPLH

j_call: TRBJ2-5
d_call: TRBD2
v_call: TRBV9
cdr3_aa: ASSVFGGEETQY

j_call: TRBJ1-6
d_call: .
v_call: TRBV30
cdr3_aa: AWSDPLSSYNSPLH

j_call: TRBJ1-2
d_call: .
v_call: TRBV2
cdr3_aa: ASSENRGSGYT

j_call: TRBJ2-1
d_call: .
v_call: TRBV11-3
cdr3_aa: ASSLGPGGLYNEQF

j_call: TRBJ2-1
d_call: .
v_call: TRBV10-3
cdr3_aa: AISESRDRSYNEQF

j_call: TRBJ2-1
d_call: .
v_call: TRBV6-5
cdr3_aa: ASSYSGRRAYNEQF

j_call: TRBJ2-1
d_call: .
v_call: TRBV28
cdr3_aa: ASSLLAWEQF

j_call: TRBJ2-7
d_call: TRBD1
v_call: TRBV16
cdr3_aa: ASSLGQGDHEQY

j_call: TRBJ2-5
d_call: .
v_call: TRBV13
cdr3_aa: ASSLVTESQETQY

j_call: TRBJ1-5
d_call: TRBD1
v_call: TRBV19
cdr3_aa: ASSITGDSNQPQH

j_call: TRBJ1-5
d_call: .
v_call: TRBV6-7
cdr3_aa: ASSEEGRARYQPQH

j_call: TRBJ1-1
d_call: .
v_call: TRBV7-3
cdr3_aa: ASSLVTTTEAF

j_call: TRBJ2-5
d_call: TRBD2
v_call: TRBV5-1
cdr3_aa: ASSLGRGGLEETQY

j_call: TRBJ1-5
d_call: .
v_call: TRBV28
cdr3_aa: ASSLFQANQPQH

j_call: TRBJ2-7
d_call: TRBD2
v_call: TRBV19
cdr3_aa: ASSPGGVPYEQY

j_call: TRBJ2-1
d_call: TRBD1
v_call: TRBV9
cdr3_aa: ASSANTGGSYNEQF

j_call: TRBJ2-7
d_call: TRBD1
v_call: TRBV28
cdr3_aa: ASSLGTGGYEQY

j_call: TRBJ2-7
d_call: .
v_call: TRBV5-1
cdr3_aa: ASSLTGPYEQY

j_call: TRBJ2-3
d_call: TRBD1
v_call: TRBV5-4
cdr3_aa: ASREGTGTQY

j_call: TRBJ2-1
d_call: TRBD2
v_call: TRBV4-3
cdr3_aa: ASSPYPTSGGPSSYNEQF

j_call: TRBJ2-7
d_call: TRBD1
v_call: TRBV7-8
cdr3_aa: ASSGQRGPYEQY

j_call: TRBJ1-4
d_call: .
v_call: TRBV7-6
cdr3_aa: ASSPVGQSEKLF

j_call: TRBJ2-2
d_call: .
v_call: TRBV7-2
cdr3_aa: ASSHLPGELF

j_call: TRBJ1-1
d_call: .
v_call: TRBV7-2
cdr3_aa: ASSLARDGRISRNTEAF

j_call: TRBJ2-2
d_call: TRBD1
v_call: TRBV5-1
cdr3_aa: ASSLVGGAGTGELF

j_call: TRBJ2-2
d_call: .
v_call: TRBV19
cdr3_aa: ASTPIDSFSGELF

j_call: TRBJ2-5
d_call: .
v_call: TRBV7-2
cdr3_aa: ASSTPPSETQY

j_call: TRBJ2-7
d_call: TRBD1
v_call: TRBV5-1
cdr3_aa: ASSLNLGQGVNEQY

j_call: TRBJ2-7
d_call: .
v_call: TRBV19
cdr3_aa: ASSMSGVTSYYEQY

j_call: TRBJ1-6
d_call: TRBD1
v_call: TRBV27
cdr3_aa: ASRTGTGVSPLH

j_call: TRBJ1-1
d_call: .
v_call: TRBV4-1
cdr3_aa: ASSQDPWTEAF

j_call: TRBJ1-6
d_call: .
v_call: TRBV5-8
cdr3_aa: ASSLGMSPLH

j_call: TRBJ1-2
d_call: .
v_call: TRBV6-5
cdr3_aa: ASTPGYPYGYT

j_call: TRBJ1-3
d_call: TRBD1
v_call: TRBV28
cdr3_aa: ASRRDRAIGNTIY

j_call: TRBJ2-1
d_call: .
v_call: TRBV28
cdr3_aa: ASSPLNEQF

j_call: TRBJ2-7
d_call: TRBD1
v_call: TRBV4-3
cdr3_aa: ASSHSATGESYEQY

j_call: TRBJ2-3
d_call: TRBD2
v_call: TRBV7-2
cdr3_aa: ASTPGGGGTDTQY

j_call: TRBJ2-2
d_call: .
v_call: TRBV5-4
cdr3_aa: ASSLTDTGELF

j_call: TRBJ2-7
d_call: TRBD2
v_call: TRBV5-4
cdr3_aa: ASSIQLAGGLEQY

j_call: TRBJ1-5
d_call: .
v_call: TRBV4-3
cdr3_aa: ASSTVYHSNQPQH

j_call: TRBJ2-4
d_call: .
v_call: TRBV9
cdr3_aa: ASSVGGVGHRAKNIQY

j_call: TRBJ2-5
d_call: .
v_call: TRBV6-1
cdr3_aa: ASSVVTQY

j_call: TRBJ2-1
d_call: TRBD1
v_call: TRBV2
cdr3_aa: ASLRQGWDEQF

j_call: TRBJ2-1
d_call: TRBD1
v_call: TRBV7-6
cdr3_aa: ASSSLGQVSYNEQF

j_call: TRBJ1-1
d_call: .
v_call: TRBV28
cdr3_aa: ASSSTGRNTEAF

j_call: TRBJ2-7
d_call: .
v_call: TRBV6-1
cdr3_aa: ASTMELSSYEQY